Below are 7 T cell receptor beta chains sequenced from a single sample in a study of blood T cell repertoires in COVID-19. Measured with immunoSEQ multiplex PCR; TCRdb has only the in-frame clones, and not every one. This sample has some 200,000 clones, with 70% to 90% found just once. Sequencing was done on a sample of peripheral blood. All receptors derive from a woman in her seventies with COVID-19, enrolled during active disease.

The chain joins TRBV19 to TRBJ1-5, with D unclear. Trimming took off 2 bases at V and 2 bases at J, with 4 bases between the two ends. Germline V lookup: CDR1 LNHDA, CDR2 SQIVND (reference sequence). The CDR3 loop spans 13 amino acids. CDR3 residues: CASSIRGNQPQHF. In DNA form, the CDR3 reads TGTGCCAGTAGTATACGTGGCAATCAGCCCCAGCATTTT.

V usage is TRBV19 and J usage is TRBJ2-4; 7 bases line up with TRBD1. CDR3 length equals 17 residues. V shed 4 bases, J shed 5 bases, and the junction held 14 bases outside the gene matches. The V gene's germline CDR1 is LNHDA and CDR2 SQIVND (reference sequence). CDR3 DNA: TGTGCCAGTAGTACCAAATCCCGACCGGGACAGCAAAACATTCAGTACTTC. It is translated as CASSTKSRPGQQNIQYF. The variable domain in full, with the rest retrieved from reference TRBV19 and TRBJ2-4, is DGGITQSPKYLFRKEGQNVTLSCEQNLNHDAMYWYRQDPGQGLRLIYYSQIVNDFQKGDIAEGYSVSREKKESFPLTVTSAQKNPTAFYLCASSTKSRPGQQNIQYFGAGTRLSVL.

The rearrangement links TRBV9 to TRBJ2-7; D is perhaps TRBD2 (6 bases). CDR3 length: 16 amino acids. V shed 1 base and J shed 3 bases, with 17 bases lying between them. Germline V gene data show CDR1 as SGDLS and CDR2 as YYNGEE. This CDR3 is CASSVRGGDGLYEQYF. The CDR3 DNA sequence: TGTGCCAGCAGCGTACGAGGAGGGGACGGACTCTACGAGCAGTACTTC.

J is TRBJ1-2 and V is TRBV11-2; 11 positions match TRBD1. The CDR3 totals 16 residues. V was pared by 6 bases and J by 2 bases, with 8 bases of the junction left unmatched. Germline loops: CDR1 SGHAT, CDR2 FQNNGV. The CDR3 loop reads CASSTDRGPPNYGYTF. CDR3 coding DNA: TGTGCCAGCAGTACGGACAGGGGGCCCCCCAACTATGGCTACACCTTC.

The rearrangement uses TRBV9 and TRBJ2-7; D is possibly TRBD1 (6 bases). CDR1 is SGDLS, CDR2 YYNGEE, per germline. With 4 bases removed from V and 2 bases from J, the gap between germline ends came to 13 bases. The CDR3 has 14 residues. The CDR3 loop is CASSPWDTTYEQYF. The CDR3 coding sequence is TGTGCCAGCAGCCCCTGGGACACCACCTACGAGCAGTACTTC.

CDR3 region: CASSPSGGANQPQHF. The CDR3, as DNA: TGTGCCAGCTCACCCTCAGGGGGCGCGAACCAGCCCCAGCATTTT. This chain links TRBV18 with TRBJ1-5, with TRBD1 matching 8 bases. Germline V lookup: CDR1 KGHSH, CDR2 LQKENI. V gave up 3 bases and J gave up 7 bases; unmatched junction bases: 8. The CDR3 length is 15 residues.

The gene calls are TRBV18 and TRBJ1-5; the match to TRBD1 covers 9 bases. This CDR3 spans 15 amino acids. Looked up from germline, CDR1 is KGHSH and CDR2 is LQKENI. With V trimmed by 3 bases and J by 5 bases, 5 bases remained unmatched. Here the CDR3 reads CASSPGTGSYQPQHF. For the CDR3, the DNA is TGTGCCAGCTCACCTGGGACAGGGTCCTATCAGCCCCAGCATTTT. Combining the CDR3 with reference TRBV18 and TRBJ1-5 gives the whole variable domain NAGVMQNPRHLVRRRGQEARLRCSPMKGHSHVYWYRQLPEEGLKFMVYLQKENIIDESGMPKERFSAEFPKEGPSILRIQQVVRGDSAAYFCASSPGTGSYQPQHFGDGTRLSIL.